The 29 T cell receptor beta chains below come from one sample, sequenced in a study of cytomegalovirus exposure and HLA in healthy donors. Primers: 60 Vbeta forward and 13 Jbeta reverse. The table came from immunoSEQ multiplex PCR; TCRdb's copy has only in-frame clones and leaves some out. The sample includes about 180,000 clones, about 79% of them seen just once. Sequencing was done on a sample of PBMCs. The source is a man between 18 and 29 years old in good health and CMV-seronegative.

The CDR3 reads CASSDPPGMRGGGYTF. For the CDR3, the DNA is TGTGCCAGCAGCGACCCTCCGGGGATGCGAGGGGGTGGCTACACCTTC. V and J are TRBV28 and TRBJ1-2; tentative D call: TRBD1 (6 bases). The length of the CDR3 is 16 residues. Per germline, CDR1 MDHEN and CDR2 SYDVKM. The V gene lost 6 bases and the J gene lost 7 bases, with 24 bases spanning the gap.

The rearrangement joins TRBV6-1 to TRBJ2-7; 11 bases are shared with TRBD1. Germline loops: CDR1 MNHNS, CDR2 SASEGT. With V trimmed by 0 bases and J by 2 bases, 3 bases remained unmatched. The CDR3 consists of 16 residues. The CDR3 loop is CASSEAGTGGAYEQYF. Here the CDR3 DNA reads TGTGCCAGCAGTGAAGCCGGGACAGGGGGGGCCTACGAGCAGTACTTC.

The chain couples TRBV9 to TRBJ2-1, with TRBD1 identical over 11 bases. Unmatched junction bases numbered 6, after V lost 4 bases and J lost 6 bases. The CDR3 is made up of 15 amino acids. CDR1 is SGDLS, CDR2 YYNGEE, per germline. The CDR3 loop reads CASSRDRGVRNEQFF. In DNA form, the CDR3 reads TGTGCCAGCAGCAGGGACAGGGGGGTACGCAATGAGCAGTTCTTC.

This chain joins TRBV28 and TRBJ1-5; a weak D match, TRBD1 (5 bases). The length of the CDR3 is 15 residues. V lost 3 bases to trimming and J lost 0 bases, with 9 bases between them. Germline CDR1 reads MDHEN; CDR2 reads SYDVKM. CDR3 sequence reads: CASSFQGYSNQPQHF. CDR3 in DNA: TGTGCCAGCAGTTTCCAGGGCTATAGCAATCAGCCCCAGCATTTT.

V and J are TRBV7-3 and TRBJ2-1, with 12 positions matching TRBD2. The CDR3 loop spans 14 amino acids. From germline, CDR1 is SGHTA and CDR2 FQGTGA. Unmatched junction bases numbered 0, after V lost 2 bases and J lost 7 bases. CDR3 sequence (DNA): TGTGCCAGCAGCTTAGGACTAGCGGGGAATGAGCAGTTCTTC. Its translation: CASSLGLAGNEQFF.

CDR3 coding DNA: TGTGCCAGCAGCCCCACTAGCTCCTGGTCCTACGAGCAGTACTTC. Protein sequence: CASSPTSSWSYEQYF. J is TRBJ2-7 and V is TRBV9; maybe TRBD2 (6 bases). V lost 4 bases to trimming and J lost 1 base, with 15 bases between them. Germline V CDR1 and CDR2: SGDLS, YYNGEE. CDR3 size: 15 residues.

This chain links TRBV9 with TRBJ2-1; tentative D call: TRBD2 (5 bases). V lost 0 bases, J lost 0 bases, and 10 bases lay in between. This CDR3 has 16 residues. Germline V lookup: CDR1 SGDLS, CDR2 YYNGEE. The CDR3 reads CASSVERTYSYNEQFF. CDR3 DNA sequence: TGTGCCAGCAGCGTAGAGCGGACGTACTCCTACAATGAGCAGTTCTTC.

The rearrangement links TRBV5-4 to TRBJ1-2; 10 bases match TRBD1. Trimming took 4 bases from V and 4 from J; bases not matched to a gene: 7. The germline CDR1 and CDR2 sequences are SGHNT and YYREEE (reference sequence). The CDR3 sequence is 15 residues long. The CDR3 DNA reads TGTGCCAGCAGCCAGCGGGACAGGGGAGGCTATGGCTACACCTTC. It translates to CASSQRDRGGYGYTF.

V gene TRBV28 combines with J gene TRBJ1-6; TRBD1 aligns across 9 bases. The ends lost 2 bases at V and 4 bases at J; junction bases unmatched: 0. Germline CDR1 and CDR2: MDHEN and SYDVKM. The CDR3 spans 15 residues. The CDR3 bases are TGTGCCAGCAGTTTAGGGACAGGGTATAATTCACCCCTCCACTTT. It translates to CASSLGTGYNSPLHF.

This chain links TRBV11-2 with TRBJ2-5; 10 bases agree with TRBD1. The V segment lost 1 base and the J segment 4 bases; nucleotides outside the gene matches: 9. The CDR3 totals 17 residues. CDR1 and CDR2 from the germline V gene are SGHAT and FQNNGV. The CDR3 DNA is TGTGCCAGCAGCTTAGTGGGGGACAGGGGCGTTCGAGAGACCCAGTACTTC. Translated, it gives CASSLVGDRGVRETQYF.

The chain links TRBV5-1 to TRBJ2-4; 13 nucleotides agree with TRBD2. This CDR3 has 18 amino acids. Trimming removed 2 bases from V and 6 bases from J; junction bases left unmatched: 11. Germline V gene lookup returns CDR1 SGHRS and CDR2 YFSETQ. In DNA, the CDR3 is TGCGCCAGCAGCTTCGGACTAGCGGGAGTCTCCGGGGGAAACATTCAGTACTTC. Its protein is CASSFGLAGVSGGNIQYF.

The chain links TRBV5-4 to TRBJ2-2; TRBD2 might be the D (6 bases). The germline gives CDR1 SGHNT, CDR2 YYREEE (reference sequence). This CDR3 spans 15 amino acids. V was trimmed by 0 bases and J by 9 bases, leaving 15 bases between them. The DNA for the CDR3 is TGTGCCAGCAGCTTGGGGGCGGGAAGCCTCAGGGAGCTGTTTTTT. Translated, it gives CASSLGAGSLRELFF.

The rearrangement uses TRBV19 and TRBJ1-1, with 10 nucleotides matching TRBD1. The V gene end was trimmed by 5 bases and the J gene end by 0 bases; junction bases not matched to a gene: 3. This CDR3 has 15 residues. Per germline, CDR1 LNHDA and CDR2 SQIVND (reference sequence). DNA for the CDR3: TGTGCCAGTAGTTTCGGACAGGGGGTGAACACTGAAGCTTTCTTT. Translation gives CASSFGQGVNTEAFF.

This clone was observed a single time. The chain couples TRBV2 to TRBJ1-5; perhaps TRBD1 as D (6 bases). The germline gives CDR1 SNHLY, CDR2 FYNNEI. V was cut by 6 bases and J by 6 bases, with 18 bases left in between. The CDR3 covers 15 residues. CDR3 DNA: TGTGCCAGCAGCAAGGACAGTCTTAACAGTCAGCCCCAGCATTTT. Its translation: CASSKDSLNSQPQHF.

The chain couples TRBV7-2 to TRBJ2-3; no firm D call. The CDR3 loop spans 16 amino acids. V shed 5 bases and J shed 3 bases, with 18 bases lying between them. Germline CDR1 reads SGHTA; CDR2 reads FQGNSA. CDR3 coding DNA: TGTGCCAGCAGCCGAGGTGGAGCTTCCGGGACAGATACGCAGTATTTT. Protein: CASSRGGASGTDTQYF.

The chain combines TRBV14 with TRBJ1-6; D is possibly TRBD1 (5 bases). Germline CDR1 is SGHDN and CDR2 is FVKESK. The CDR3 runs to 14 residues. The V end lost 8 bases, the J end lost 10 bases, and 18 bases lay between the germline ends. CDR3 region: CASRFQGEKSPLHF. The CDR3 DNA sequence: TGTGCCAGCCGCTTCCAAGGGGAAAAGTCACCCCTCCACTTT.

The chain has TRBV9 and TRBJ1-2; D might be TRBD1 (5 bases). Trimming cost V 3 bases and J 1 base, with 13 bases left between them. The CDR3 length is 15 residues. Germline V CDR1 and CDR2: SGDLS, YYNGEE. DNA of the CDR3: TGTGCCAGCAGCGCCGGGGGGTTCGGTAACTATGGCTACACCTTC. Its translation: CASSAGGFGNYGYTF.

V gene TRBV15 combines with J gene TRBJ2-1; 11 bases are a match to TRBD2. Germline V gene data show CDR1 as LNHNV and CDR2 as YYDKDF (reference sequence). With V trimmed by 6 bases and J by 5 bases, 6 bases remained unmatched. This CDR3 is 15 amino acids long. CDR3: CATRVLAGENNEQFF. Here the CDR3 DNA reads TGTGCCACCAGGGTACTAGCGGGGGAGAACAATGAGCAGTTCTTC.

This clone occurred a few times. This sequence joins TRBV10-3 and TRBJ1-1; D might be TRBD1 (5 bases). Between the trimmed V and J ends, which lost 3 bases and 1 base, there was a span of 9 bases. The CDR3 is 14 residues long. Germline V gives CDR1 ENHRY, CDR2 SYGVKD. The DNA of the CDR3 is TGTGCCATCAGTGACGGACACCCGAACACTGAAGCTTTCTTT. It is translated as CAISDGHPNTEAFF.

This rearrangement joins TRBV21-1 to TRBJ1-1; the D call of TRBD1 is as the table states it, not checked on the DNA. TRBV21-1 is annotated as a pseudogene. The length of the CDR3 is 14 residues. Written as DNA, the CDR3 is TGTGCCAGCAATAGGGGTCAGGAGAACACTGAAGCTTTCTTT. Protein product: CASNRGQENTEAFF.

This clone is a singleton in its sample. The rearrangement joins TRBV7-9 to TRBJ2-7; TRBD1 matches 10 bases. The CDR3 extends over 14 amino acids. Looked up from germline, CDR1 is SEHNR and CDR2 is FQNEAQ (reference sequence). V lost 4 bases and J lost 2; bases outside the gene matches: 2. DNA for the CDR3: TGTGCCAGCAGCTCAGGACAGGGGGCCTACGAGCAGTACTTC. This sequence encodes CASSSGQGAYEQYF.

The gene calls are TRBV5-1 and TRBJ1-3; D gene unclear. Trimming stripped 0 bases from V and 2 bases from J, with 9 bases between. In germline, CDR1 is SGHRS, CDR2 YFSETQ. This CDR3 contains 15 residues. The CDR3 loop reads CASSLAGAAGNTIYF. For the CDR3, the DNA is TGCGCCAGCAGCTTGGCCGGCGCGGCTGGAAACACCATATATTTT.

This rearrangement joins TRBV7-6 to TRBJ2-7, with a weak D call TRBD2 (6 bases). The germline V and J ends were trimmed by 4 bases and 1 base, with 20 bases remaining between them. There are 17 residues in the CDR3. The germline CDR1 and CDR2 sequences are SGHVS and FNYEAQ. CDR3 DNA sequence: TGTGCCAGCAGCTCTTATCGGCAGGTAGCGGAGTCCTACGAGCAGTACTTC. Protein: CASSSYRQVAESYEQYF.

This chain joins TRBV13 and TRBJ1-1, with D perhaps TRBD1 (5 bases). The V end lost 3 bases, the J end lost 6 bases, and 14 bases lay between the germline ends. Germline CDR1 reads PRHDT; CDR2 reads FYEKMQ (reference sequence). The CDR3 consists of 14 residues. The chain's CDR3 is CASSLGQGIAEAFF. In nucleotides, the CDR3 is TGTGCCAGCAGCTTGGGGCAGGGAATCGCTGAAGCTTTCTTT.

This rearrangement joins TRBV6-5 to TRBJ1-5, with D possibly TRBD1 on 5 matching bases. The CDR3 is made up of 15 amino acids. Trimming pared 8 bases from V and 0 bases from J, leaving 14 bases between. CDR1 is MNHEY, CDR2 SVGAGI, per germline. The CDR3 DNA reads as TGTGCCAGCGGGCCCGGGGGGAATAGCAATCAGCCCCAGCATTTT. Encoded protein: CASGPGGNSNQPQHF.

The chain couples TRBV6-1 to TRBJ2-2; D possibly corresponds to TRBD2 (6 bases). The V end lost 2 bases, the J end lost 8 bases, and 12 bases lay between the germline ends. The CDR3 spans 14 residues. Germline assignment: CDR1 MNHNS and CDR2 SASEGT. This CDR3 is CASSELEGLGELFF. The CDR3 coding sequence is TGTGCCAGCAGTGAACTGGAGGGGTTAGGGGAGCTGTTTTTT.

CDR3 in DNA: TGTGCCAGCAGTCTCGACAGGGGGCCATACGAGCAGTACTTC. It encodes CASSLDRGPYEQYF. The chain combines TRBV27 with TRBJ2-7; 10 bases line up with TRBD1. The CDR3 contains 14 residues. The trim removed 5 bases at V and 4 bases at J, leaving 5 bases unmatched. Germline CDR1 is MNHEY and CDR2 is SMNVEV (reference sequence).

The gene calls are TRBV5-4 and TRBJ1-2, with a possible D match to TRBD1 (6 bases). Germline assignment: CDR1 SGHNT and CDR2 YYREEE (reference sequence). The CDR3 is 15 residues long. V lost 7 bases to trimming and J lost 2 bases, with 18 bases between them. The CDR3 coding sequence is TGTGCCAGCTCCCCGGGAGGGGGTCTCAACTATGGCTACACCTTC. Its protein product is CASSPGGGLNYGYTF.

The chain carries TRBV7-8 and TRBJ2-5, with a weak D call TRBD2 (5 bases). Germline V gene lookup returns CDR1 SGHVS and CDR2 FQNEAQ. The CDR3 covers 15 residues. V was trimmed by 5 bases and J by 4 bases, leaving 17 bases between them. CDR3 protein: CASSGTRTRGETQYF. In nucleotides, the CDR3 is TGTGCCAGCAGCGGAACGCGGACCCGGGGAGAGACCCAGTACTTC.